This TCR beta chain came from a study of cytomegalovirus exposure and HLA in healthy donors. Study-level points and caveats: TCR beta chains numbering more than 150 were designated cytomegalovirus-associated.

Researchers ran the PCR with 60 Vbeta and 13 Jbeta primers. The repertoire was sequenced with immunoSEQ multiplex PCR; TCRdb's copy has only in-frame clones and lacks some. The table lists approximately 160,000 clones, approximately 77% of them singletons. Germline CDR1 and CDR2: SEHNR and FQNEAQ (reference sequence). J was trimmed by 2 bases and V by 5 bases; bases with no gene match: 11. There are 16 residues in the CDR3. A remark on this clone: Its matching antigen is unknown.

The TCR comes from a male donor in good health and CMV-seronegative. This rearrangement joins TRBV7-9 to TRBJ1-2; 7 bases map to TRBD1. Sample: PBMCs. The chain's CDR3 is CASSQPLPGQNYGYTF. The CDR3 bases are TGTGCCAGCAGCCAGCCGCTTCCGGGACAGAACTATGGCTACACCTTC.